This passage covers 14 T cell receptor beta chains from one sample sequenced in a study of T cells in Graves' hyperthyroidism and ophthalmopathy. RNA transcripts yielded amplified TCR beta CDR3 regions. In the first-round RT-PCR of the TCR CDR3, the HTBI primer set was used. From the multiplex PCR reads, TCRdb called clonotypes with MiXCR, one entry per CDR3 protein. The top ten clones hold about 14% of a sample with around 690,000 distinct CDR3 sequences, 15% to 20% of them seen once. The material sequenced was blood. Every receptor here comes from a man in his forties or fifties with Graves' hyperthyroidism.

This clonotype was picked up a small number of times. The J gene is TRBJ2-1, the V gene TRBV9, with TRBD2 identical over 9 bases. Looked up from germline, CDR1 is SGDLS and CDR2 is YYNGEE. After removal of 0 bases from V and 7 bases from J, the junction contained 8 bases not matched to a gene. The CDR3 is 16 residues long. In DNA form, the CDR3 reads TGTGCCAGCAGCGTAGGAGGACTAGCGATAGGGAATGAGCAGTTCTTC. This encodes CASSVGGLAIGNEQFF.

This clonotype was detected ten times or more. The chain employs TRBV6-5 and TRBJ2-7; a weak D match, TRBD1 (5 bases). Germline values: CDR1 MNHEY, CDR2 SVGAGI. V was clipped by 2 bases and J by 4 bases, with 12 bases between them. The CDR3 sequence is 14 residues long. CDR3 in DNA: TGTGCCAGCAGTTACGCCGACCAGGGTTACGAGCAGTACTTC. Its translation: CASSYADQGYEQYF.

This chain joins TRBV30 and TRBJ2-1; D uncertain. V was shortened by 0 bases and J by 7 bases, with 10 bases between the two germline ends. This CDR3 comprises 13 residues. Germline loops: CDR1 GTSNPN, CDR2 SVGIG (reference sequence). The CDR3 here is CAWSVVRENEQFF. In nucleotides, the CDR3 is TGTGCCTGGAGTGTGGTCCGCGAGAATGAGCAGTTCTTC.

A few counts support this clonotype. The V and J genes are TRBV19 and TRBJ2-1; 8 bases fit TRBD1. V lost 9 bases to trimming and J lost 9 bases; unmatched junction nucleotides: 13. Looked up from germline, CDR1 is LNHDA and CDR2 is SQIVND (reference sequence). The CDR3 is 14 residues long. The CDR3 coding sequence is TGTGCCAGCAACTCCCAGGGGGCGCGGGGTGAGCAGTTCTTC. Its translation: CASNSQGARGEQFF.

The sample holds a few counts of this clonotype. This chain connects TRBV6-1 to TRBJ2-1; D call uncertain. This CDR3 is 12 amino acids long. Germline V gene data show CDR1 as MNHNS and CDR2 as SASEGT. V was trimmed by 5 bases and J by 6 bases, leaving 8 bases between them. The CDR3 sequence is CASSPLVNEQFF. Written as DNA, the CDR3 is TGTGCCAGCAGTCCCCTGGTCAATGAGCAGTTCTTC.

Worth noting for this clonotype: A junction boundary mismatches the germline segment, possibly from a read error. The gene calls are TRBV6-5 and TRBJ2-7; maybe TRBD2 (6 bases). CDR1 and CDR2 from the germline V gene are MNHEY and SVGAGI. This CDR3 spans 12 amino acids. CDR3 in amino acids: CGSNSGGFEQYF. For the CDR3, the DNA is TGCGGGTCGAATTCTGGGGGGTTCGAGCAGTACTTC.

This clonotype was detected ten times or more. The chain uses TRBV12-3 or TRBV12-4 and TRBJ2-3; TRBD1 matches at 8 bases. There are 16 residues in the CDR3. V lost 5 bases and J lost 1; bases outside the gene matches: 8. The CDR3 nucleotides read TGTGCCAGCAGTCCTCTCAACAGGGGGGGCACAGATACGCAGTATTTT. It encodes CASSPLNRGGTDTQYF.

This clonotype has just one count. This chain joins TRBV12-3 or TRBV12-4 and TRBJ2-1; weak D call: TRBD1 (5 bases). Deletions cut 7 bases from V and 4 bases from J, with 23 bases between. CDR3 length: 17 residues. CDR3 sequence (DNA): TGTGCCAGCATCCCCCGGGTAGGGGCAGCAAATTACAATGAGCAGTTCTTC. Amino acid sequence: CASIPRVGAANYNEQFF.

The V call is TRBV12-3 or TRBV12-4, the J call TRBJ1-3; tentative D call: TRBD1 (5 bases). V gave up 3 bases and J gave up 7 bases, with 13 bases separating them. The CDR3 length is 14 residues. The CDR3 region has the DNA TGTGCCAGCAGTTTTGGGGGGGGAGCGAACACCATATATTTT. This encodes CASSFGGGANTIYF.

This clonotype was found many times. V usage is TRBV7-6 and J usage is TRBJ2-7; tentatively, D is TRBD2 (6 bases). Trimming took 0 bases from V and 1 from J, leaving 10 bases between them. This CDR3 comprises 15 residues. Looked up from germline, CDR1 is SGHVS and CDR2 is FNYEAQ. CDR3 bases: TGTGCCAGCAGCTTAGCGGAGGGTGTGTCCTACGAGCAGTACTTC. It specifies CASSLAEGVSYEQYF.

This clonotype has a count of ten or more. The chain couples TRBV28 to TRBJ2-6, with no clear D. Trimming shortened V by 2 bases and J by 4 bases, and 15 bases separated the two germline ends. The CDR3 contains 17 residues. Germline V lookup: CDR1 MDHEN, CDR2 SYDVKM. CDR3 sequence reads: CASSLPPAGPGANVLTF. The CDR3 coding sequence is TGTGCCAGCAGTTTACCCCCGGCAGGCCCCGGGGCCAACGTCCTGACTTTC.

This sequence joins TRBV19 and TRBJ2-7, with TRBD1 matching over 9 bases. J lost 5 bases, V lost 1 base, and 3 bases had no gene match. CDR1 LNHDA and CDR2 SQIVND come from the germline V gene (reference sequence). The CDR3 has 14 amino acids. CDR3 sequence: CASSIGDRDHEQYF. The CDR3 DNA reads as TGTGCCAGTAGTATAGGGGACAGGGACCACGAGCAGTACTTC. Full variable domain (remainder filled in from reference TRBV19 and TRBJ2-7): DGGITQSPKYLFRKEGQNVTLSCEQNLNHDAMYWYRQDPGQGLRLIYYSQIVNDFQKGDIAEGYSVSREKKESFPLTVTSAQKNPTAFYLCASSIGDRDHEQYFGPGTRLTVT.

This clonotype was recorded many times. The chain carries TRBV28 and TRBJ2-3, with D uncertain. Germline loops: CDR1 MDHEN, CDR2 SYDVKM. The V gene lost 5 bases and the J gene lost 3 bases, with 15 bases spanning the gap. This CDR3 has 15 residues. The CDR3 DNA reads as TGTGCCAGCAGTCCAGCCGGAGTTAGAACAGATACGCAGTATTTT. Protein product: CASSPAGVRTDTQYF.

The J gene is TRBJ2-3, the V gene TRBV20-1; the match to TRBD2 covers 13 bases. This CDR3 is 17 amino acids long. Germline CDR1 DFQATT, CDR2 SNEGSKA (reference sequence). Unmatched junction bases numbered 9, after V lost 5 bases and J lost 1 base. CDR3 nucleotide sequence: TGCAGTGCTTCAACTAGCGGGAGGGCCGGGCGCACAGATACGCAGTATTTT. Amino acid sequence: CSASTSGRAGRTDTQYF.